This TCR beta chain was documented in a study of cytomegalovirus exposure and HLA in healthy donors. Regarding the study as a whole: Altogether, 150 to 200 TCR beta chains were recorded as cytomegalovirus-associated.

The V gene's germline CDR1 is GTSNPN and CDR2 SVGIG (reference sequence). The CDR3 consists of 13 residues. As for this clone: Its antigen is not identified. An end of the junction does not agree with germline; a read error may underlie this.

The PCR contained 60 Vbeta and 13 Jbeta primers. Sequencing used immunoSEQ multiplex PCR; TCRdb keeps in-frame clones, though not all of them. Here the sample spans fewer than 100,000 clones, around 70% being singletons. The chain recombines TRBV30 with TRBJ1-3; D remains ambiguous. This clonotype originated in a female donor in good health and CMV-seronegative. Sequencing was performed on PBMCs. CDR3 sequence (DNA): TGTGCCTGGACGGCAGACTCTGGAAACGCCATATATTTT. Its translation is CAWTADSGNAIYF.